Shown below are 16 T cell receptor beta chains from a single sample sequenced in a study of cytomegalovirus exposure and HLA in healthy donors. PCR involved 60 Vbeta and 13 Jbeta primers. Here immunoSEQ multiplex PCR was the method, and the copy in TCRdb shows in-frame clones only, minus some. This table has around 200,000 clones, around three quarters appearing once. Sequencing was carried out using PBMCs. These receptors all stem from a boy between 10 and 17 years old in good health and CMV-seronegative.

The J gene is TRBJ1-5, the V gene TRBV9; the D gene is possibly TRBD1 (6 bases). The ends were cut back, 3 bases at V and 6 bases at J, with 16 bases in the middle. The CDR3 is made up of 15 amino acids. The germline V gene has CDR1 SGDLS and CDR2 YYNGEE. CDR3 residues: CASSEGGGVGQPQHF. CDR3 in DNA: TGTGCCAGCAGCGAAGGAGGGGGGGTAGGTCAGCCCCAGCATTTT.

Only one count was recorded for this clone. The rearrangement uses TRBV7-9 and TRBJ2-2; TRBD1 might be the D (6 bases). Germline V gene sequence: CDR1 SEHNR, CDR2 FQNEAQ (reference sequence). The CDR3 has 15 residues. V was clipped by 1 base and J by 2 bases, with 8 bases between them. The CDR3 loop is CASSLGQANTGELFF. The DNA of the CDR3 is TGTGCCAGCAGCTTAGGACAGGCAAACACCGGGGAGCTGTTTTTT.

This clone occurred a few times. The genes are TRBV9 and TRBJ1-2; D is unresolved. V was clipped by 3 bases and J by 2 bases, with 8 bases between them. The CDR3 spans 13 residues. Germline V gene data show CDR1 as SGDLS and CDR2 as YYNGEE. CDR3 in DNA: TGTGCCAGCAGCGCCTCCCCGAACTATGGCTACACCTTC. Protein sequence: CASSASPNYGYTF.

The chain has TRBV19 and TRBJ1-2, with 7 bases that match TRBD1. V gave up 2 bases and J gave up 3 bases; unmatched junction bases: 9. CDR3 size: 16 residues. Germline CDR1 LNHDA, CDR2 SQIVND (reference sequence). The CDR3 region has the DNA TGTGCCAGTAGTATATCGGGACAGCCAGAGTACTATGGCTACACCTTC. This sequence encodes CASSISGQPEYYGYTF.

J is TRBJ2-3 and V is TRBV11-1, with 10 bases matching TRBD2. Trimming cost V 3 bases and J 1 base; bases outside gene matches: 4. This CDR3 has 16 residues. Germline values: CDR1 SGHAT, CDR2 FQDESV (reference sequence). The CDR3 nucleotides read TGTGCCAGCAGCTTGTCCCTAGCGGGGGGCACAGATACGCAGTATTTT. It yields the protein CASSLSLAGGTDTQYF.

The sample holds a few counts of this clone. The CDR3 bases are TGTGCTAGTGGTCCCTCTCCCCGACAGCCGGAAAACACCATATATTTT. Translation: CASGPSPRQPENTIYF. The chain links TRBV12-5 to TRBJ1-3, with D tentatively TRBD1 (5 bases). The CDR3 covers 16 residues. Germline-derived CDR1 and CDR2 are LGHNT and FRNRAP. Trimming removed 5 bases from V and 6 bases from J, with 20 bases in between.

The genes are TRBV9 and TRBJ2-7, with 10 bases matching TRBD2. The J segment lost 0 bases and the V segment lost 3 bases, leaving 3 bases of the junction unmatched. The CDR3 loop spans 15 amino acids. In germline, CDR1 is SGDLS, CDR2 YYNGEE. The CDR3 sequence is CASSAGLAVSYEQYF. Here the CDR3 DNA reads TGTGCCAGCAGCGCCGGACTAGCGGTCTCCTACGAGCAGTACTTC.

The chain links TRBV30 to TRBJ2-6; TRBD1 matches 8 bases. With 0 bases clipped from V and 3 bases from J, the junction kept 13 bases outside the gene matches. Germline CDR1 is GTSNPN and CDR2 is SVGIG (reference sequence). The CDR3 is 19 residues long. CDR3 loop: CAWSVRVVTGELGANVLTF. The DNA of the CDR3 is TGTGCCTGGAGTGTACGGGTCGTGACAGGGGAGCTTGGGGCCAACGTCCTGACTTTC.

V usage is TRBV11-2 and J usage is TRBJ1-4; D is possibly TRBD1 (6 bases). V lost 1 base, J lost 3 bases, and 9 bases lay in between. The CDR3 is 15 residues long. Germline V gene lookup returns CDR1 SGHAT and CDR2 FQNNGV. This CDR3 reads CASSLVPGANEKLFF. CDR3 in DNA: TGTGCCAGCAGCTTAGTTCCAGGGGCTAATGAAAAACTGTTTTTT.

The rearrangement links TRBV6-6 to TRBJ2-5, with D tentatively TRBD1 (5 bases). Germline CDR1 MNHNY, CDR2 SVGAGI (reference sequence). There are 13 residues in the CDR3. V lost 6 bases and J 1 base, leaving 9 bases between the germline ends. CDR3 sequence (DNA): TGTGCCAGCAGGATCGACAGCCAAGAGACCCAGTACTTC. Translation: CASRIDSQETQYF.

This chain links TRBV19 with TRBJ1-1; D perhaps matches TRBD1 (5 bases). CDR1 is LNHDA, CDR2 SQIVND, per germline (reference sequence). The CDR3 length is 15 residues. V lost 6 bases, J lost 1 base, and 15 bases lay in between. For the CDR3, the DNA is TGTGCCAGTAGGGGAGGGGAGGTAAGGAACACTGAAGCTTTCTTT. This translates into CASRGGEVRNTEAFF.

This chain joins TRBV21-1 and TRBJ2-4; TRBD2, as called in the table, went unchecked against the DNA. TRBV21-1 represents a pseudogene. The CDR3 extends over 14 amino acids. CDR3 DNA: TGTGCCAGCGATCGCGGGGGGGGTCGTATTATTCAGTACTTC. Its protein is CASDRGGGRIIQYF.

V usage is TRBV5-1 and J usage is TRBJ2-7; TRBD2 aligns across 13 bases. Trimming cost V 3 bases and J 3 bases; bases outside gene matches: 12. Germline V gives CDR1 SGHRS, CDR2 YFSETQ. There are 18 residues in the CDR3. CDR3 sequence reads: CASSSPRTSGRAVYEQYF. CDR3 coding DNA: TGCGCCAGCAGCTCCCCACGGACTAGCGGGAGAGCGGTCTACGAGCAGTACTTC.

The V gene is TRBV9, the J gene TRBJ1-5; a weak D match, TRBD1 (6 bases). Germline V gives CDR1 SGDLS, CDR2 YYNGEE. The CDR3 length is 14 residues. The germline V and J ends were trimmed by 0 bases and 3 bases, with 7 bases remaining between them. The chain's CDR3 is CASSVGTANQPQHF. In DNA form, the CDR3 reads TGTGCCAGCAGCGTAGGGACAGCCAATCAGCCCCAGCATTTT. The full variable domain, completed using reference TRBV9 and TRBJ1-5, is DSGVTQTPKHLITATGQRVTLRCSPRSGDLSVYWYQQSLDQGLQFLIQYYNGEERAKGNILERFSAQQFPDLHSELNLSSLELGDSALYFCASSVGTANQPQHFGDGTRLSIL.

This chain connects TRBV19 to TRBJ1-2; D call uncertain. The CDR3 loop spans 15 amino acids. The V and J ends lost 7 bases and 0 bases respectively, with 15 bases between them. The germline V gene encodes CDR1 LNHDA and CDR2 SQIVND (reference sequence). CDR3 in DNA: TGTGCCAGTAAGAGACCCGGGGTAACTAACTATGGCTACACCTTC. It translates to CASKRPGVTNYGYTF.

The V gene is TRBV28, the J gene TRBJ2-7, with D perhaps matching TRBD2 (7 bases). With 3 bases removed from V and 0 bases from J, the gap between germline ends came to 18 bases. This CDR3 comprises 17 residues. Germline CDR1 MDHEN, CDR2 SYDVKM. The CDR3: CASSFQGTTSSSYEQYF. The CDR3 DNA is TGTGCCAGCAGTTTCCAGGGGACTACATCAAGCTCCTACGAGCAGTACTTC.